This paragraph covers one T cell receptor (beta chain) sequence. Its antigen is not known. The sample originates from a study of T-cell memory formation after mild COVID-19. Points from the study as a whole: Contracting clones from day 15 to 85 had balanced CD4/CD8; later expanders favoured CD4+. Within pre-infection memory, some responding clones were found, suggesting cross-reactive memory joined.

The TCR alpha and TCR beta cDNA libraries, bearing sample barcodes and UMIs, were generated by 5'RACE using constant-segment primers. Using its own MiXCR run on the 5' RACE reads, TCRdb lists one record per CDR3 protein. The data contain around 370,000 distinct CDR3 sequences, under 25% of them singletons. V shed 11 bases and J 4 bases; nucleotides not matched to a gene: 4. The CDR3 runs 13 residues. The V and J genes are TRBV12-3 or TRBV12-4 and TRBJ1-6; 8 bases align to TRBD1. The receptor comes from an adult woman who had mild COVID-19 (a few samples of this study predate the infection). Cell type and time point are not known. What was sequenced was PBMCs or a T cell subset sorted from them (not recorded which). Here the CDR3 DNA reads TGTGCCTGCGGACAGGGATATAATTCACCCCTCCACTTT. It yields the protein CACGQGYNSPLHF.